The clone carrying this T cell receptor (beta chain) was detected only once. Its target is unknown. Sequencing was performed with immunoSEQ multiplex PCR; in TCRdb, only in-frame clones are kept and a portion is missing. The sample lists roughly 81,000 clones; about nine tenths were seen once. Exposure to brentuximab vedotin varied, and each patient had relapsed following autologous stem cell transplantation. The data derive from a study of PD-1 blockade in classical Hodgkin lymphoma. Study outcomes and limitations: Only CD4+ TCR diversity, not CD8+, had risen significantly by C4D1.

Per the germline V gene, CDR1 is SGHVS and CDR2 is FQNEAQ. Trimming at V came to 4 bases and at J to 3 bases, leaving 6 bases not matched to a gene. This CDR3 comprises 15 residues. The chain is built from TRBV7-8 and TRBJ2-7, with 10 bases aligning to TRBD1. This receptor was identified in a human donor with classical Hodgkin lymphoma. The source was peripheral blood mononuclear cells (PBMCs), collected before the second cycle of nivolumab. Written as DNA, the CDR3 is TGTGCCAGCAGCTCCGCGGGACAGGGGTTCTACGAGCAGTACTTC. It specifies CASSSAGQGFYEQYF.